These 11 T cell receptor beta chains were sequenced from one sample in a study of T-cell reconstitution after alpha-beta-depleted transplantation in children. Unique molecular identifiers were incorporated when the TCRbeta library was constructed. TCRdb re-analysed the PCR reads in MiXCR, keeping a single row per CDR3 protein. The sample holds about 980,000 distinct CDR3 sequences; about 31% are singletons and the top ten take 28%. Sequences were derived from PBMCs, mostly from graft donor cells, sampled 360 days after TCRalphabeta/CD19-depleted stem cell transplant. Every receptor here comes from a boy less than two years old who had a stem cell transplant for SCID, so the T cells may come from the graft donor.

CDR3 DNA: TGCAGTGCTAAAAAAACTAGGGCCACAGATACGCAGTATTTT. Translating it yields CSAKKTRATDTQYF. V and J are TRBV20-1 and TRBJ2-3; D possibly corresponds to TRBD2 (5 bases). Germline V gene lookup returns CDR1 DFQATT and CDR2 SNEGSKA (reference sequence). V was pared by 4 bases and J by 2 bases, with 13 bases between. This CDR3 region has 14 residues.

This clonotype was seen once. This chain joins TRBV6-1 and TRBJ2-5, with 7 bases fitting TRBD1. The CDR3 is made up of 14 amino acids. CDR1 and CDR2 from the germline V gene are MNHNS and SASEGT. V shed 9 bases, J shed 4 bases, and the junction held 11 bases outside the gene matches. This CDR3 reads CASSKRQGGETQYF. For the CDR3, the DNA is TGTGCCAGTAGTAAAAGACAGGGTGGAGAGACCCAGTACTTC.

The chain uses TRBV15 and TRBJ2-7, with a weak D call TRBD2 (7 bases). The CDR3 contains 15 residues. Looked up from germline, CDR1 is LNHNV and CDR2 is YYDKDF (reference sequence). The V end was cut by 0 bases, the J end by 4 bases, with 13 bases between. The CDR3 nucleotides are TGTGCCACCAGCAGAGATCGGGGGGCAGAGTACGAGCAGTACTTC. Protein sequence: CATSRDRGAEYEQYF.

The chain uses TRBV5-6 and TRBJ2-6; no reliable D call. V was clipped by 4 bases and J by 3 bases, with 8 bases between them. This CDR3 contains 14 residues. Germline V gives CDR1 SGHDT, CDR2 YYEEEE. CDR3 sequence: CASSPPIGANVLTF. The DNA for the CDR3 is TGTGCCAGCAGCCCGCCTATTGGGGCCAACGTCCTGACTTTC.

V is TRBV2 and J is TRBJ2-2; 8 bases agree with TRBD1. V lost 8 bases and J lost 4; bases outside the gene matches: 12. CDR1 and CDR2 from the germline V gene are SNHLY and FYNNEI. CDR3 length: 16 residues. DNA of the CDR3: TGTGCCAGCGGGTCGCCGACAGGGGAAATCACCGGGGAGCTGTTTTTT. This encodes CASGSPTGEITGELFF.

This clonotype appeared a few times. The gene calls are TRBV20-1 and TRBJ2-1; TRBD2 matches at 9 bases. From germline, CDR1 is DFQATT and CDR2 SNEGSKA (reference sequence). The CDR3 spans 18 residues. Trimming removed 3 bases from V and 0 bases from J; junction bases left unmatched: 12. The CDR3 DNA reads as TGCAGTGCTAGGGTTATTAGCGGGGGAGAGTTCTCCTACAATGAGCAGTTCTTC. It is translated as CSARVISGGEFSYNEQFF.

This clonotype was recorded a few times. V usage is TRBV2 and J usage is TRBJ2-1; 7 bases match TRBD2. V gave up 7 bases and J gave up 0 bases; unmatched junction bases: 15. CDR1 and CDR2 (germline): SNHLY, FYNNEI. The CDR3 length is 18 residues. CDR3 sequence (DNA): TGTGCCAGCACGAAGAAGGGACTACTAAATAGCTCCTACAATGAGCAGTTCTTC. Protein sequence: CASTKKGLLNSSYNEQFF.

This chain links TRBV29-1 with TRBJ1-2, with unresolved D. V was cut by 1 base and J by 4 bases, with 7 bases left in between. This CDR3 region has 12 residues. Germline V gene sequence: CDR1 SQVTM, CDR2 ANQGSEA. In DNA, the CDR3 is TGCAGCGTTGAAGCGATGAGCTATGGCTACACCTTC. Its translation: CSVEAMSYGYTF.

There are a few counts of this clonotype. DNA of the CDR3: TGTGCCACCGCAAGGAGGACGGATACGTCCTACGAGCAGTACTTC. It encodes CATARRTDTSYEQYF. This chain links TRBV10-3 with TRBJ2-7, with D possibly TRBD2 on 5 matching bases. Germline V CDR1 and CDR2: ENHRY, SYGVKD. The CDR3 totals 15 residues. The V gene lost 10 bases and the J gene lost 1 base, with 20 bases spanning the gap.

V usage is TRBV9 and J usage is TRBJ2-3, with 15 bases matching TRBD2. Germline V lookup: CDR1 SGDLS, CDR2 YYNGEE. This CDR3 region has 15 residues. V lost 7 bases, J lost 0 bases, and 0 bases stayed unmatched. The CDR3, as DNA: TGTGCCAGCGGGACTAGCGGGAGGAGCACAGATACGCAGTATTTT. This encodes CASGTSGRSTDTQYF.

This clonotype was recorded at least ten times. The chain recombines TRBV20-1 with TRBJ2-1; 9 positions match TRBD1. The germline CDR1 and CDR2 sequences are DFQATT and SNEGSKA (reference sequence). The CDR3 loop spans 14 amino acids. Trimming took 5 bases from V and 4 from J; bases not matched to a gene: 6. CDR3 region: CSARDRDRYNEQFF. The DNA for the CDR3 is TGCAGTGCTCGGGACAGGGATAGATACAATGAGCAGTTCTTC.